The TCR beta chain described here comes from a study of blood T cell repertoires in COVID-19. This CDR3 comprises 11 residues. Trimming took off 3 bases at V and 6 bases at J, with 5 bases between the two ends. Some clones are missing from TCRdb's copy, which holds only in-frame ones; the method was immunoSEQ multiplex PCR. The sample holds 390,000 or so clones; about four fifths are singletons and the top ten take approximately 5%. This chain uses TRBV12-3 or TRBV12-4 with TRBJ1-2, with a possible D match to TRBD1 (5 bases). The source of this sequence is a woman in her 50s who had recovered from COVID-19. Specimen: PBMCs or T cells enriched from blood (not recorded which). The CDR3: CASSFRDGYTF. The CDR3 DNA reads as TGTGCCAGCAGTTTCAGGGATGGCTACACCTTC.